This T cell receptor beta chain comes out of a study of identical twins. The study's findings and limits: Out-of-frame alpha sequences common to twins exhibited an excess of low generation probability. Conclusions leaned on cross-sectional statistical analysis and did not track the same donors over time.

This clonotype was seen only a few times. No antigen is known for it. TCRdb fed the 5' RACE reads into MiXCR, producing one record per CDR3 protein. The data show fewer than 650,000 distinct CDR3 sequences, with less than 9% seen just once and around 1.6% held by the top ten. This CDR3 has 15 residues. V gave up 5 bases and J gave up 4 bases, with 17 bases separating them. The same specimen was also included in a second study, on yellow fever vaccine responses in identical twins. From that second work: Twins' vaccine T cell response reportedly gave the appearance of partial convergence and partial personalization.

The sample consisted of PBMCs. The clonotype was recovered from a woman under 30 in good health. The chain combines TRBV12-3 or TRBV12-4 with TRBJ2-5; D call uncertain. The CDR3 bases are TGTGCCAGCAGTCCATCCGAGTGGGCCCGAGAGACCCAGTACTTC. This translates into CASSPSEWARETQYF.